This note documents a single T cell receptor (beta chain) sequence. This sample was taken from a study of shared clonotypes between healthy human individuals. Sorted subsets were amplified in replicate PCRs using approximately 200 ng DNA, tens of thousands of T cell genomes. TCRdb's copy holds only in-frame clones and misses some; the assay was immunoSEQ multiplex PCR. The data contain some 1,100,000 clones, about four fifths of them seen just once; the ten biggest clones take up under 0.6%. Sequencing input: memory CD4+ T cells from PBMCs. The subset was: CD45RA-negative fraction. This TCR derives from a man aged 18 to 35 in good health. Some clones in this sample may be carry-over from other donors' samples.

The CDR3 loop is CASSFSLSGPLTYEQYF. The CDR3 DNA reads TGTGCCAGCAGCTTCTCCCTTAGCGGCCCACTTACCTACGAGCAGTACTTC. J is TRBJ2-7 and V is TRBV5-5; D perhaps matches TRBD2 (6 bases). Germline-derived CDR1 and CDR2 are SGHKS and YYEKEE (reference sequence). The CDR3 consists of 17 residues. V was clipped by 2 bases and J by 2 bases, with 20 bases between them.